In this sample, the clone carrying this T cell receptor beta chain turned up a few times. RNA transcripts served as the template for amplifying TCR beta CDR3 regions. The HTBI set primed first-round TCR CDR3 RT-PCR. TCRdb re-called the multiplex PCR reads through MiXCR, storing one row per CDR3 protein. The table lists around 700,000 distinct CDR3 sequences, over 15% of them singletons. The data stem from a study of T cells in Graves' hyperthyroidism and ophthalmopathy. This CDR3 region has 17 residues. Losses at the gene ends were 3 bases for V and 2 bases for J; bases not matched to a gene: 10. The germline V gene has CDR1 LGHDT and CDR2 YNNKEL (reference sequence).

Sequencing used blood. This TCR derives from a woman aged 45-65 years with Graves' hyperthyroidism that later progressed to Graves' ophthalmopathy. This chain joins TRBV3-1 and TRBJ1-5, with 7 bases that match TRBD1. CDR3 in amino acids: CASSHSPTGRGNQPQHF. CDR3 sequence (DNA): TGTGCCAGCAGCCATTCTCCGACAGGGCGGGGCAATCAGCCCCAGCATTTT.